This T cell receptor beta chain was sequenced in a study of T cell responses to AZD1222 COVID-19 vaccine. General observations from the study: Researchers took repertoire samples only after the peak T cell response had come. Most donors were white British, females outnumbered males, and clonal diversity was possibly underestimated.

About this clone itself: Antigen specificity is unknown.

Germline CDR1 and CDR2: LNHDA and SQIVND (reference sequence). The CDR3 has 13 amino acids. Deletions cut 4 bases from V and 1 base from J, with 7 bases between. The method was immunoSEQ multiplex PCR; TCRdb's version includes in-frame clones alone and lacks a portion of them. The top ten clones hold approximately 1.8% of a sample with 150,000 to 200,000 clones, around 90% of them seen once. This receptor was taken from an adult in good health. This specimen consisted of peripheral blood, obtained on day 0 of AZD1222 vaccination. This chain links TRBV19 with TRBJ1-1; no clear D gene. The CDR3 loop reads CASSKGANTEAFF. DNA for the CDR3: TGTGCCAGTAGTAAGGGAGCGAACACTGAAGCTTTCTTT.